A single sample is the source of the 16 T cell receptor beta chains below, sequenced in a study of T cell changes during pregnancy in multiple sclerosis. Clones were sequenced by immunoSEQ multiplex PCR, and TCRdb holds only the in-frame ones, with some missing. The data hold over 70,000 clones, with 92% observed a single time. Material: peripheral blood, obtained in the third trimester of pregnancy. These receptors all stem from a female donor in good health, enrolled as a control in a pregnancy study.

The chain couples TRBV28 to TRBJ2-1, with D maybe TRBD2 (7 bases). Germline values: CDR1 MDHEN, CDR2 SYDVKM. V was pared by 2 bases and J by 9 bases, with 17 bases between. The CDR3 runs 15 residues. The CDR3 spells CASSLIGGPYLEQFF. CDR3 in DNA: TGTGCCAGCAGTTTAATCGGGGGGCCTTATCTTGAGCAGTTCTTC.

This clone has more than one count but fewer than ten. The genes are TRBV2 and TRBJ1-5; 9 bases are shared with TRBD1. The CDR3 is 15 amino acids. The ends lost 8 bases at V and 0 bases at J; junction bases unmatched: 5. Germline V CDR1 and CDR2: SNHLY, FYNNEI. CDR3 DNA sequence: TGTGCCAGCGGGGGGACAGGGAATAGCAATCAGCCCCAGCATTTT. Residues: CASGGTGNSNQPQHF. The variable domain in full, completed from reference TRBV2 and TRBJ1-5, reads EPEVTQTPSHQVTQMGQEVILRCVPISNHLYFYWYRQILGQKVEFLVSFYNNEISEKSEIFDDQFSVERPDGSNFTLKIRSTKLEDSAMYFCASGGTGNSNQPQHFGDGTRLSIL.

The chain has TRBV18 and TRBJ2-1, with 10 bases fitting TRBD2. From germline, CDR1 is KGHSH and CDR2 LQKENI. The CDR3 runs 16 residues. V shed 0 bases, J shed 7 bases, and the junction held 6 bases outside the gene matches. CDR3 loop: CASSPPSAGGGNEQFF. DNA of the CDR3: TGTGCCAGCTCACCACCGTCAGCGGGAGGGGGAAATGAGCAGTTCTTC.

This clone was recorded only once. The CDR3 bases are TGCGCCAGCAGCCAAGTAGGGATATCGACTAGCGGGGTTGCAGATACGCAGTATTTT. It yields the protein CASSQVGISTSGVADTQYF. This sequence joins TRBV4-1 and TRBJ2-3; 11 bases fit TRBD2. This CDR3 is built from 19 residues. V lost 1 base and J lost 4; bases outside the gene matches: 13. The germline gives CDR1 MGHRA, CDR2 YSYEKL.

This sequence joins TRBV19 and TRBJ1-5; TRBD1 might be the D (6 bases). The length of the CDR3 is 13 residues. Germline-derived CDR1 and CDR2 are LNHDA and SQIVND (reference sequence). V gave up 8 bases and J gave up 7 bases, with 15 bases separating them. CDR3 residues: CASSGGASQPQHF. Here the CDR3 DNA reads TGTGCCAGTTCGGGGGGCGCTTCCCAGCCCCAGCATTTT.

This chain uses TRBV18 with TRBJ1-5; TRBD1 might be the D (5 bases). V was clipped by 3 bases and J by 6 bases, with 15 bases between them. This CDR3 is built from 15 residues. CDR1 and CDR2 (germline): KGHSH, LQKENI. This CDR3 reads CASSPAGGIGQPQHF. Here the CDR3 DNA reads TGTGCCAGCTCACCGGCGGGGGGGATAGGTCAGCCCCAGCATTTT.

The CDR3 loop is CASSLSAGGGDTQYF. The DNA of the CDR3 is TGTGCCAGCAGCTTGTCGGCGGGAGGGGGCGATACGCAGTATTTT. The rearrangement uses TRBV5-4 and TRBJ2-3; the match to TRBD2 covers 9 bases. V shed 1 base and J 6 bases; nucleotides not matched to a gene: 6. Germline assignment: CDR1 SGHNT and CDR2 YYREEE (reference sequence). CDR3 length equals 15 residues. The full variable domain, rest sourced from reference TRBV5-4 and TRBJ2-3, is ETGVTQSPTHLIKTRGQQVTLRCSSQSGHNTVSWYQQALGQGPQFIFQYYREEENGRGNFPPRFSGLQFPNYSSELNVNALELDDSALYLCASSLSAGGGDTQYFGPGTRLTVL.

J is TRBJ1-6 and V is TRBV7-6; 7 positions match TRBD1. The length of the CDR3 is 15 residues. CDR1 and CDR2 from the germline V gene are SGHVS and FNYEAQ. Unmatched junction bases numbered 9, after V lost 4 bases and J lost 9 bases. DNA of the CDR3: TGTGCCAGCAGCTCCTCGACAGGGATGGGTTCACCCCTCCACTTT. It codes for CASSSSTGMGSPLHF.

V usage is TRBV19 and J usage is TRBJ1-5, with D possibly matching TRBD1 (5 bases). CDR1 is LNHDA, CDR2 SQIVND, per germline (reference sequence). This CDR3 is 17 amino acids long. V was shortened by 10 bases and J by 0 bases, with 22 bases between the two germline ends. The CDR3 here is CATKTPGEAYSNQPQHF. The CDR3 nucleotides are TGTGCCACTAAAACCCCGGGGGAAGCATATAGCAATCAGCCCCAGCATTTT.

V usage is TRBV25-1 and J usage is TRBJ1-4, with 8 bases lining up with TRBD1. The germline V gene has CDR1 MGHDK and CDR2 SYGVNS. CDR3 length: 16 amino acids. Germline trimming cut 2 bases from V and 5 bases from J; bases unmatched to any gene: 7. The CDR3 protein is CASSEGSRQGNEKLFF. Written as DNA, the CDR3 is TGTGCCAGCAGTGAAGGTAGCCGACAGGGGAATGAAAAACTGTTTTTT.

Remarks on this clone: Compared with germline, one end of the junction differs, possibly owing to a read error. J is TRBJ1-6 and V is TRBV28, with TRBD1 matching over 9 bases. This CDR3 comprises 15 residues. Per the germline V gene, CDR1 is MDHEN and CDR2 is SYDVKM. Here the CDR3 DNA reads TGTGCCAGCACCGAGAACAGGGGGCGAAATTCACCCCCCCACTTT. Amino acids: CASTENRGRNSPPHF.

This chain joins TRBV11-2 and TRBJ1-6; 8 bases agree with TRBD1. V shed 5 bases, J shed 7 bases, and the junction held 10 bases outside the gene matches. In germline, CDR1 is SGHAT, CDR2 FQNNGV. This CDR3 is 16 amino acids long. CDR3 nucleotide sequence: TGTGCCAGCAGCCCCAGCGGACAGGGCGGGAATTCACCCCTCCACTTT. It yields the protein CASSPSGQGGNSPLHF.

To note about this clone: Relative to the germline gene, one junction end is altered; a read error may explain this. The rearrangement links TRBV7-7 to TRBJ2-1; 13 positions match TRBD2. The CDR3 consists of 17 residues. The germline V gene encodes CDR1 SSHAT and CDR2 FNYEAQ (reference sequence). The CDR3 nucleotides are TGTGCTAGCAGCCCCTTGACTAGCGGGAGGTCTCGACGCGAGCAGTTCTTC. Its translation is CASSPLTSGRSRREQFF. The whole variable domain, remainder taken from reference TRBV7-7 and TRBJ2-1, is GAGVSQSPRYKVTKRGQDVTLRCDPISSHATLYWYQQALGQGPEFLTYFNYEAQPDKSGLPSDRFSAERPEGSISTLTIQRTEQRDSAMYRCASSPLTSGRSRREQFFGPGTRLTVL.

This chain connects TRBV10-1 to TRBJ2-2, with D perhaps matching TRBD1 (6 bases). This CDR3 contains 12 residues. V was shortened by 3 bases and J by 7 bases, with 6 bases between the two germline ends. Per the germline V gene, CDR1 is WNHNN and CDR2 is SYGVQD (reference sequence). The CDR3 is CASSEGGGELFF. The CDR3 DNA reads TGCGCCAGCAGTGAAGGGGGCGGGGAGCTGTTTTTT.

This chain links TRBV6-1 with TRBJ1-3; D gene uncertain. The CDR3 contains 14 residues. Trimming took 5 bases from V and 1 from J, leaving 9 bases between them. CDR1 is MNHNS, CDR2 SASEGT, per germline. In DNA form, the CDR3 reads TGTGCCAGCAGTACCTCGGGATCTGGAAACACCATATATTTT. It codes for CASSTSGSGNTIYF.

In nucleotides, the CDR3 is TGTGCCTGGAGTCCGGCAGGGGTAGTGTGGGAGACCCAGTACTTC. The encoded protein is CAWSPAGVVWETQYF. J is TRBJ2-5 and V is TRBV30, with a weak D call TRBD1 (6 bases). The CDR3 is made up of 15 amino acids. Germline values: CDR1 GTSNPN, CDR2 SVGIG (reference sequence). V shed 2 bases and J shed 5 bases, with 18 bases lying between them.